Each of the 27 T cell receptor beta chains below was sequenced from the same sample in a study of blood T cell repertoires in COVID-19. Clones were sequenced by immunoSEQ multiplex PCR, and TCRdb holds only the in-frame ones, with some missing. This sample has about 130,000 clones, with approximately 90% found just once. The specimen was peripheral blood. These receptors originate from a man in his sixties with COVID-19, enrolled during active disease.

This chain joins TRBV6-5 and TRBJ1-2; a weak D match, TRBD1 (6 bases). Germline values: CDR1 MNHEY, CDR2 SVGAGI. V lost 0 bases, J lost 10 bases, and 21 bases lay in between. This CDR3 has 16 amino acids. CDR3: CASSYSRDRSLAHYTF. CDR3 sequence (DNA): TGTGCCAGCAGTTACTCACGAGACAGGTCCCTGGCTCACTACACCTTC.

The CDR3: CASRRRSDGYTF. For the CDR3, the DNA is TGTGCCAGCAGACGCCGGTCGGATGGCTACACCTTC. J is TRBJ1-2 and V is TRBV6-5; D gene ambiguous. Trimming stripped 6 bases from V and 6 bases from J, with 11 bases between. The CDR3 extends over 12 amino acids. CDR1 and CDR2 from the germline V gene are MNHEY and SVGAGI.

The chain is built from TRBV7-9 and TRBJ1-5; D is perhaps TRBD1 (5 bases). This CDR3 region has 15 residues. Trimming stripped 3 bases from V and 3 bases from J, with 12 bases between. Germline CDR1 is SEHNR and CDR2 is FQNEAQ (reference sequence). CDR3 protein: CASSLNQGANQPQHF. The CDR3 nucleotides are TGTGCCAGCAGCTTGAATCAGGGCGCCAATCAGCCCCAGCATTTT. The full variable domain, its missing parts supplied by reference TRBV7-9 and TRBJ1-5, is DTGVSQNPRHKITKRGQNVTFRCDPISEHNRLYWYRQTLGQGPEFLTYFQNEAQLEKSRLLSDRFSAERPKGSFSTLEIQRTEQGDSAMYLCASSLNQGANQPQHFGDGTRLSIL.

The table lists this clone with many counts. The chain has TRBV10-3 and TRBJ1-1; no clear D gene. The ends were cut back, 2 bases at V and 5 bases at J, with 9 bases in the middle. Per germline, CDR1 ENHRY and CDR2 SYGVKD. The CDR3 has 13 residues. CDR3 region: CAISEEERTEAFF. CDR3 nucleotides: TGTGCCATCAGTGAGGAGGAAAGAACTGAAGCTTTCTTT.

V is TRBV7-2 and J is TRBJ2-1; 15 positions match TRBD2. V lost 6 bases, J lost 6 bases, and 6 bases stayed unmatched. The CDR3 spans 16 residues. Germline V gene data show CDR1 as SGHTA and CDR2 as FQGNSA. The CDR3 nucleotides are TGTGCCAGCAGTCCGAGGACTAGCGGGGGGGCCAATGAGCAGTTCTTC. This gives the protein CASSPRTSGGANEQFF.

The chain carries TRBV28 and TRBJ1-1, with 9 bases identical to TRBD1. The CDR3 totals 12 residues. Germline CDR1 and CDR2: MDHEN and SYDVKM. With 10 bases clipped from V and 4 bases from J, the junction kept 4 bases outside the gene matches. In DNA form, the CDR3 reads TGTGCCACCGTGGACAGGGGCACTGAAGCTTTCTTT. Protein product: CATVDRGTEAFF.

V and J are TRBV7-2 and TRBJ1-6, with 7 nucleotides matching TRBD1. Germline-derived CDR1 and CDR2 are SGHTA and FQGNSA. The junction had 8 bases not matched to a gene; V was cut back by 6 bases and J by 6 bases. There are 15 residues in the CDR3. Written as DNA, the CDR3 is TGTGCCAGCAGTTCACAGGGGAGGAGTAATTCACCCCTCCACTTT. It codes for CASSSQGRSNSPLHF.

This clone has only a few counts. The chain carries TRBV7-2 and TRBJ1-6; 8 bases fit TRBD1. The germline V gene encodes CDR1 SGHTA and CDR2 FQGNSA. The CDR3 consists of 16 residues. V shed 4 bases, J shed 7 bases, and the junction held 9 bases outside the gene matches. This CDR3 reads CASSSMGGTGNSPLHF. The DNA for the CDR3 is TGTGCCAGCAGCTCCATGGGTGGGACAGGAAATTCACCCCTCCACTTT.

The chain uses TRBV5-8 and TRBJ1-5; a possible D gene is TRBD1 (6 bases). Trimming cost V 4 bases and J 3 bases, with 11 bases left between them. Looked up from germline, CDR1 is SGHTS and CDR2 is YDEGEE. The CDR3 runs 14 residues. CDR3: CASSRGTFNQPQHF. The DNA for the CDR3 is TGTGCCAGCAGCAGAGGGACATTCAATCAGCCCCAGCATTTT.

Comment on this clone: Other DNA sequences in this sample translate to the same CDR3. The chain uses TRBV19 and TRBJ1-5; possibly TRBD1 for D (5 bases). V lost 6 bases to trimming and J lost 1 base, with 7 bases between them. This CDR3 is built from 13 residues. Germline V lookup: CDR1 LNHDA, CDR2 SQIVND (reference sequence). The CDR3: CASSQGSNQPQHF. DNA for the CDR3: TGTGCCAGTAGCCAGGGAAGCAATCAGCCCCAGCATTTT.

V usage is TRBV19 and J usage is TRBJ1-1; no firm D call. Germline V CDR1 and CDR2: LNHDA, SQIVND (reference sequence). The V gene lost 3 bases and the J gene lost 0 bases, with 14 bases spanning the gap. The CDR3 has 16 residues. CDR3 amino acids: CASSMVVGGMNTEAFF. As DNA, the CDR3 is TGTGCCAGTAGTATGGTTGTGGGAGGGATGAACACTGAAGCTTTCTTT.

This sequence joins TRBV4-3 and TRBJ1-6; 7 bases fit TRBD1. With 3 bases clipped from V and 4 bases from J, the junction kept 6 bases outside the gene matches. The CDR3 is 16 residues long. CDR1 is LGHNA and CDR2 is YSLEER in the germline V gene. CDR3 region: CASSHRRDSYNSPLHF. In DNA, the CDR3 is TGCGCCAGCAGCCATCGTAGGGACAGTTATAATTCACCCCTCCACTTT.

The V and J genes are TRBV18 and TRBJ2-5; 10 bases fit TRBD1. V was clipped by 2 bases and J by 5 bases; unmatched bases: 5. CDR1 is KGHSH and CDR2 is LQKENI in the germline V gene. The CDR3 totals 15 residues. The DNA of the CDR3 is TGTGCCAGCTCACCAAACGGACAGGGGGGGGAGACCCAGTACTTC. It is translated as CASSPNGQGGETQYF. The entire variable domain, with the rest obtained from reference TRBV18 and TRBJ2-5, is as follows: NAGVMQNPRHLVRRRGQEARLRCSPMKGHSHVYWYRQLPEEGLKFMVYLQKENIIDESGMPKERFSAEFPKEGPSILRIQQVVRGDSAAYFCASSPNGQGGETQYFGPGTRLLVL.

The chain combines TRBV7-2 with TRBJ1-1; 9 nucleotides agree with TRBD1. This CDR3 is 15 amino acids long. The germline gives CDR1 SGHTA, CDR2 FQGNSA. The trim removed 5 bases at V and 4 bases at J, leaving 8 bases unmatched. The CDR3 sequence is CASSRTGDAFTEAFF. The CDR3 DNA sequence: TGTGCCAGCAGCCGGACAGGGGACGCCTTCACTGAAGCTTTCTTT.

This chain connects TRBV30 to TRBJ1-2, with D perhaps matching TRBD1 (6 bases). This CDR3 is 14 amino acids long. Looked up from germline, CDR1 is GTSNPN and CDR2 is SVGIG (reference sequence). V gave up 2 bases and J gave up 5 bases, with 15 bases separating them. The CDR3 protein is CAWSKGDIRYGYTF. In DNA form, the CDR3 reads TGTGCCTGGAGTAAGGGGGATATTCGATATGGCTACACCTTC.

The V call is TRBV9, the J call TRBJ2-2; D is perhaps TRBD2 (6 bases). Germline V gives CDR1 SGDLS, CDR2 YYNGEE. V dropped 0 bases and J dropped 4 bases, with 10 bases sitting between them. This CDR3 has 15 residues. The chain's CDR3 is CASSVVLGGTGELFF. The CDR3 DNA reads as TGTGCCAGCAGCGTAGTCCTGGGGGGCACCGGGGAGCTGTTTTTT.

The genes are TRBV7-2 and TRBJ2-1; D is perhaps TRBD2 (7 bases). V lost 0 bases to trimming and J lost 10 bases, with 19 bases between them. The CDR3 is 16 amino acids. Germline V gives CDR1 SGHTA, CDR2 FQGNSA. The CDR3 bases are TGTGCCAGCAGCTTAGCGTGGGGGGGCCTGTTGTTCGAGCAGTTCTTC. Its protein is CASSLAWGGLLFEQFF.

The chain carries TRBV4-2 and TRBJ2-5, with 8 bases matching TRBD2. V dropped 4 bases and J dropped 4; count of bases not matched to a gene: 14. The CDR3 spans 17 residues. Germline V gene data show CDR1 as LGHNA and CDR2 as YNFKEQ. CDR3 bases: TGTGCCAGCAGCCTTAGAGAGGGGCGGGGGGTCATAGAGACCCAGTACTTC. Its protein product is CASSLREGRGVIETQYF.

The genes are TRBV29-1 and TRBJ2-7, with D maybe TRBD2 (5 bases). The CDR3 has 13 amino acids. In germline, CDR1 is SQVTM, CDR2 ANQGSEA. Trimming took 7 bases from V and 1 from J, leaving 14 bases between them. The CDR3 region is CSANKGASYEQYF. The CDR3 coding sequence is TGCAGCGCGAACAAGGGAGCGTCCTACGAGCAGTACTTC.

The chain employs TRBV10-2 and TRBJ2-7; possible D gene TRBD2, 5 bases. The length of the CDR3 is 14 residues. V gave up 6 bases and J gave up 3 bases, with 15 bases separating them. From germline, CDR1 is WSHSY and CDR2 SAAADI. The CDR3 DNA sequence: TGCGCCAGCAGACCTGGAGGTGGGAGCTACGAGCAGTACTTC. Protein product: CASRPGGGSYEQYF.

The J gene is TRBJ1-4, the V gene TRBV7-2; 8 bases line up with TRBD1. Germline loops: CDR1 SGHTA, CDR2 FQGNSA. This CDR3 has 15 amino acids. Unmatched junction bases numbered 3, after V lost 3 bases and J lost 3 bases. The chain's CDR3 is CASSLTGAPNEKLFF. The DNA for the CDR3 is TGTGCCAGCAGCTTGACAGGGGCGCCTAATGAAAAACTGTTTTTT.

This rearrangement joins TRBV4-2 to TRBJ2-2, with 7 nucleotides matching TRBD1. V trimming: 3 bases; J trimming: 0 bases; junction bases outside the gene matches: 4. The CDR3 runs to 16 residues. The germline V gene has CDR1 LGHNA and CDR2 YNFKEQ. CDR3: CASSQVTGTNTGELFF. DNA for the CDR3: TGTGCCAGCAGCCAGGTGACAGGGACGAACACCGGGGAGCTGTTTTTT.

The chain links TRBV30 to TRBJ1-5; 8 nucleotides line up with TRBD1. Trimming took 1 base from V and 9 from J; bases not matched to a gene: 5. The germline V gene has CDR1 GTSNPN and CDR2 SVGIG (reference sequence). The CDR3 spans 13 residues. This chain's CDR3 is CAWSALQGGPQHF. CDR3 nucleotides: TGTGCCTGGAGTGCGTTACAGGGGGGGCCCCAGCATTTT.

The rearrangement joins TRBV5-4 to TRBJ2-6, with D tentatively TRBD1 (6 bases). The CDR3 consists of 15 residues. Germline values: CDR1 SGHNT, CDR2 YYREEE (reference sequence). V was cut by 3 bases and J by 2 bases, with 9 bases left in between. The CDR3 DNA reads TGTGCCAGCAGCTCCTACAGGGCTGGGGCCAACGTCCTGACTTTC. Translation gives CASSSYRAGANVLTF.

This clone was observed a handful of times. The chain carries TRBV4-1 and TRBJ1-4; weak D call: TRBD1 (5 bases). Germline V gene data show CDR1 as MGHRA and CDR2 as YSYEKL. The CDR3 contains 15 residues. V was trimmed by 0 bases and J by 10 bases, leaving 15 bases between them. The CDR3 DNA sequence: TGCGCCAGCAGCCAAGAAGGCGGAGGGGTCGGAAAACTGTTTTTT. This gives the protein CASSQEGGGVGKLFF.

The CDR3 loop reads CASSEYRGHTF. The CDR3 DNA follows: TGTGCCAGCAGTGAATACAGGGGGCACACCTTC. The chain joins TRBV2 to TRBJ1-2; 9 nucleotides agree with TRBD1. Germline assignment: CDR1 SNHLY and CDR2 FYNNEI. CDR3 length: 11 amino acids. The trim removed 2 bases at V and 12 bases at J, leaving 1 base unmatched.

V gene TRBV30 combines with J gene TRBJ2-5; D call uncertain. Trimming removed 1 base at V and 1 base at J, with 7 bases between. The CDR3 covers 13 residues. Germline V CDR1 and CDR2: GTSNPN, SVGIG (reference sequence). CDR3 in DNA: TGTGCCTGGAGTGCCCAGGCCCAAGAGACCCAGTACTTC. It encodes CAWSAQAQETQYF.